This TCR beta chain was sequenced for a study of regulatory T cells in long-lasting Graves disease. Trimming removed 2 bases at V and 3 bases at J, with 5 bases between. CDR3 length equals 12 residues. The germline V gene has CDR1 WSHSY and CDR2 SAAADI. Study results and limitations: Persistent Graves' cases showed lower TCR diversity than newly diagnosed cases. Persistent disease samples used TRBV28, TRBJ1-2 and TRBJ2-5 preferentially.

CDR3 regions were amplified by Arm-PCR using iRepertoire HTBI primers to build TCR beta libraries. TCRdb reprocessed the multiplex PCR reads via MiXCR and lists one record per CDR3 protein. The sample consists of 450,000 to 500,000 distinct CDR3 sequences, around 15% of them appearing once. This clonotype was observed a few times. What it binds is not known. Time point specified: newly diagnosed GD, antithyroid drugs for less than 3 months. Isolated PBMC RNA provided the starting material for the TCR library. This sample also belongs to another study, concerning T cells in Graves' hyperthyroidism and ophthalmopathy. That study adds: The HTBI primer set drove a first-round RT-PCR of the TCR CDR3. Ophthalmopathy was predicted by the model a median of roughly 6.6 months ahead of onset.

The sequences come from peripheral blood mononuclear cells (PBMCs), collected at new diagnosis, from a patient treated with antithyroid drugs. The receptor comes from a man aged 35 to 55 with Graves disease. This chain connects TRBV10-2 to TRBJ2-7; D call uncertain. The CDR3 coding sequence is TGCGCCAGCAGTGAGGACCTCTACGAGCAGTACTTC. Translating it yields CASSEDLYEQYF.